The clone carrying this T cell receptor beta chain showed up just a few times. Libraries were prepared by immunoSEQ multiplex PCR; TCRdb keeps only in-frame clonotypes and omits some of them. The repertoire holds more than 65,000 clones, roughly 92% seen once, with 0.21% in the top ten. The sample belongs to a study of T cell changes during pregnancy in multiple sclerosis. CDR3 length equals 16 residues. V lost 1 base, J lost 2 bases, and 5 bases stayed unmatched. Germline-derived CDR1 and CDR2 are SGHNT and YYREEE (reference sequence). The sequenced sample was CD4+ T cells from peripheral blood mononuclear cells, obtained before pregnancy. The rearrangement links TRBV5-4 to TRBJ2-2; the match to TRBD2 covers 7 bases. This TCR derives from a female donor with multiple sclerosis, enrolled in a pregnancy study. This CDR3 reads CASSLLGGGNTGELFF. In DNA, the CDR3 is TGTGCCAGCAGCTTGCTGGGCGGGGGAAACACCGGGGAGCTGTTTTTT.